These T cell receptor beta chains were read from a single sample in a study of graft-versus-host responses after intestinal transplantation. Sequencing used immunoSEQ multiplex PCR; TCRdb keeps in-frame clones, though not all of them. The sample has almost 30,000 clones; about three quarters are singletons. Source: ileum tissue, taken 98 days after intestinal transplantation. Receptor source: a human patient who received an intestinal transplant, so some T cells may come from the graft donor. The CDR3 runs from the conserved cysteine through the conserved F or W. The D gene is left open where the match is weak. The listing skips clone size in some rows; elsewhere it reads once, few, many or a size class.

cdr3_nt	cdr3_aa	v_call	j_call	clone_size	d_call
TGTGCCAGCAGCCGAAGGGACAGCATGAACACTGAAGCTTTCTTT	CASSRRDSMNTEAFF	TRBV11-1	TRBJ1-1	few	TRBD1
TGTGCCAGCAGCTTATTGCCGTTCAATGAGCAGTTCTTC	CASSLLPFNEQFF	TRBV7-3	TRBJ2-1	-	-
TGCGCCAGCAGCTTGTCTGGGGACACCTCCTACGAGCAGTACTTC	CASSLSGDTSYEQYF	TRBV5-1	TRBJ2-7	-	-
TGTGCCTGGGTCCCGGGACAGGGTAGGCAAGAGACCCAGTACTTC	CAWVPGQGRQETQYF	TRBV30	TRBJ2-5	-	TRBD1
TGTGCCAGCAGCTTAGTGAGTGCCTTGTTTGGGACTAGCATCCGGTACTTC	CASSLVSALFGTSIRYF	TRBV7-2	TRBJ2-5	-	TRBD2
TGTGCCAGCAGCTTTGCGACAGGGGGGGATTCACCCCTCCACTTT	CASSFATGGDSPLHF	TRBV7-9	TRBJ1-6	few	TRBD1
TGTGCCAGCAGCACCCACGACTCCGGCACCGGGGAGCTGTTTTTT	CASSTHDSGTGELFF	TRBV13	TRBJ2-2	-	-
TGTGCAAGTCGCTCAAGAGGACAGGGGGCCTACGAGCAGTACTTC	CASRSRGQGAYEQYF	TRBV12-2	TRBJ2-7	-	-
TGCGCCAGCAGCCCAGCAACCCGGGAGATAGAGACCCAGTACTTC	CASSPATREIETQYF	TRBV5-1	TRBJ2-5	once	-
TGTGCCAGCAGCTTAGGGGGAGCGAACACTGAAGCTTTCTTT	CASSLGGANTEAFF	TRBV5-4	TRBJ1-1	-	-